Each of the 7 T cell receptor beta chains below was sequenced from the same sample in a study of control samples from healthy donors and cancer patients. Sequencing used immunoSEQ multiplex PCR; TCRdb keeps in-frame clones, though not all of them. Here the sample spans some 120,000 clones, about 89% being singletons. Input material: blood. Source of these receptors: a man between 60 and 75 years old in good health.

This clone was detected only once. The chain uses TRBV28 and TRBJ1-1; the match to TRBD1 covers 12 bases. V gave up 5 bases and J gave up 11 bases; unmatched junction bases: 12. CDR1 is MDHEN and CDR2 is SYDVKM in the germline V gene. CDR3 size: 15 residues. The CDR3 loop reads CASSTSGTGGAWAFF. The CDR3 region has the DNA TGTGCCAGCAGTACTTCCGGGACAGGGGGCGCTTGGGCTTTCTTT. Complete variable domain (other parts from reference TRBV28 and TRBJ1-1): DVKVTQSSRYLVKRTGEKVFLECVQDMDHENMFWYRQDPGLGLRLIYFSYDVKMKEKGDIPEGYSVSREKKERFSLILESASTNQTSMYLCASSTSGTGGAWAFFGQGTRLTVV.

This chain uses TRBV19 with TRBJ1-2; 9 nucleotides agree with TRBD1. Germline CDR1 reads LNHDA; CDR2 reads SQIVND (reference sequence). The ends lost 7 bases at V and 9 bases at J; junction bases unmatched: 9. The CDR3 covers 13 residues. The CDR3 sequence is CASKGGQGSSYTF. The CDR3 DNA follows: TGTGCCAGTAAAGGGGGACAGGGTAGTAGCTACACCTTC.

This chain's CDR3 is CASSLGQHNSPLHF. Written as DNA, the CDR3 is TGCGCCAGCAGCTTGGGGCAGCATAATTCACCCCTCCACTTT. The chain has TRBV5-1 and TRBJ1-6; no reliable D call. The CDR3 runs 14 residues. Germline CDR1 reads SGHRS; CDR2 reads YFSETQ. V gave up 0 bases and J gave up 5 bases, with 6 bases separating them.

CDR3 region: CASSLLGIFSYGYTF. The CDR3, as DNA: TGTGCCAGCAGCCTTCTGGGGATTTTTTCCTATGGCTACACCTTC. V gene TRBV28 combines with J gene TRBJ1-2; D is uncertain. The ends were cut back, 6 bases at V and 4 bases at J, with 18 bases in the middle. The CDR3 totals 15 residues. Germline CDR1 MDHEN, CDR2 SYDVKM.

The V gene is TRBV19, the J gene TRBJ1-6, with D unresolved. Trimming took 4 bases from V and 6 from J, leaving 7 bases between them. This CDR3 has 13 amino acids. Germline loops: CDR1 LNHDA, CDR2 SQIVND (reference sequence). CDR3 sequence: CASSTLTNSPLHF. CDR3 coding DNA: TGTGCCAGTAGTACGCTGACTAATTCACCCCTCCACTTT.

The rearrangement links TRBV28 to TRBJ2-7; 9 bases fit TRBD1. The CDR3 loop spans 13 amino acids. Trimming at V came to 5 bases and at J to 4 bases, leaving 3 bases not matched to a gene. The V gene's germline CDR1 is MDHEN and CDR2 SYDVKM. CDR3 DNA: TGTGCCAGCAGTGACAGGGGGAGGTACGAGCAGTACTTC. It translates to CASSDRGRYEQYF.

This clone has a handful of counts. The chain couples TRBV11-2 to TRBJ1-3; D gene ambiguous. Germline CDR1 reads SGHAT; CDR2 reads FQNNGV. This CDR3 comprises 15 residues. V was trimmed by 4 bases and J by 2 bases, leaving 12 bases between them. The DNA of the CDR3 is TGTGCCAGCAGCTCTGGAGTTTTCGCTGGAAACACCATATATTTT. Translated, it gives CASSSGVFAGNTIYF.